These 3 T cell receptor beta chains share one sample of origin, sequenced in a study of Tregs in tolerant kidney transplant recipients. Assay: immunoSEQ multiplex PCR; the TCRdb copy retains only in-frame clones and omits some. The sample has 68,000 or so clones, 84% seen once. Material for sequencing was CD4+ T cells from blood. Receptors were obtained from a human donor in good health.

V usage is TRBV5-6 and J usage is TRBJ1-2; D might be TRBD1 (5 bases). This CDR3 region has 11 residues. Germline CDR1 SGHDT, CDR2 YYEEEE. Trimming removed 3 bases at V and 7 bases at J, with 7 bases between. Here the CDR3 reads CASSWGFGYTF. CDR3 bases: TGTGCCAGCAGCTGGGGGTTTGGCTACACCTTC.

This chain connects TRBV11-1 to TRBJ2-5; TRBD2 agrees at 7 bases. There are 12 residues in the CDR3. The V gene's germline CDR1 is SGHAT and CDR2 FQDESV (reference sequence). V shed 6 bases, J shed 7 bases, and the junction held 5 bases outside the gene matches. The CDR3 sequence is CASSRGEGTQYF. The CDR3 DNA sequence: TGTGCCAGCAGTCGGGGGGAAGGGACCCAGTACTTC. Looking up the rest from reference TRBV11-1 and TRBJ2-5 gives the full variable domain: EAEVAQSPRYKITEKSQAVAFWCDPISGHATLYWYRQILGQGPELLVQFQDESVVDDSQLPKDRFSAERLKGVDSTLKIQPAELGDSAMYLCASSRGEGTQYFGPGTRLLVL.

Comments on this clone: The junction shows a germline mismatch at one end, possibly a read error. The V call is TRBV7-2, the J call TRBJ2-3, with 7 nucleotides matching TRBD2. The CDR3 sequence is 13 residues long. Germline CDR1 reads SGHTA; CDR2 reads FQGNSA. CDR3 amino acids: CASSTRLADTQYF. The CDR3, as DNA: TGCGCCAGCAGCACCAGACTAGCTGATACGCAGTATTTT.